This T cell receptor beta chain was captured in a study of shared clonotypes between healthy human individuals. Donors had no recently reported acute infections or vaccinations and were HIV-negative. Only in-frame clones appear in the TCRdb table, and some are missing; sequencing was by immunoSEQ multiplex PCR. Here the sample spans roughly 2.2 million clones, just under 95% being singletons. Comments on this clone: The same CDR3 also results from other DNA sequences found in this sample.

Germline V gene sequence: CDR1 LNHDA, CDR2 SQIVND (reference sequence). V was trimmed by 3 bases and J by 2 bases, leaving 6 bases between them. The CDR3 is 13 residues long. The rearrangement joins TRBV19 to TRBJ2-3; D gene uncertain. The source material was naive CD4+ T cells from PBMCs. The subset was: CD45RA+ positively selected. The TCR sequence derives from a man younger than 35 in good health. Some clones in this sample may be carry-over from other donors' samples. CDR3 coding DNA: TGTGCCAGTAGTATCAGAGTCACAGATACGCAGTATTTT. Protein sequence: CASSIRVTDTQYF. Using reference TRBV19 and TRBJ2-3 for the parts outside the CDR3, the full variable domain is DGGITQSPKYLFRKEGQNVTLSCEQNLNHDAMYWYRQDPGQGLRLIYYSQIVNDFQKGDIAEGYSVSREKKESFPLTVTSAQKNPTAFYLCASSIRVTDTQYFGPGTRLTVL.